The clone carrying this T cell receptor beta chain was seen more than once but under ten times. The antigen is unknown. It was 5'RACE with constant-segment primers that produced the TCR alpha and TCR beta cDNA libraries, which carried sample barcodes and UMIs. TCRdb used MiXCR to reprocess the 5' RACE reads, holding one entry per CDR3 protein. Of around 250,000 distinct CDR3 sequences listed, 16% are singletons. This sample was included in a study of T-cell memory formation after mild COVID-19. Overall study context: TCR clusters were largely donor specific.

Regarding the study as a whole: Contracting CD4+ clones were located mainly in CM and EM, and CD8+ clones in EMRA. Clones contracting day 15 to 85 were balanced CD4/CD8; later expanders leaned CD4+.

V lost 0 bases, J lost 1 base, and 10 bases lay in between. Germline V CDR1 and CDR2: DFQATT, SNEGSKA (reference sequence). The CDR3 totals 16 residues. Sequenced input: PBMCs or a T cell subset sorted from them (not recorded which). The source of this sequence is a man aged 18-30 years who had mild COVID-19 (a few samples of this study predate the infection). Cell type and time point are not known. V is TRBV20-1 and J is TRBJ2-6; possibly TRBD1 or TRBD2 for D (5 bases each). This chain's CDR3 is CSARDWGKSGANVLTF. Here the CDR3 DNA reads TGCAGTGCTAGAGATTGGGGGAAATCTGGGGCCAACGTCCTGACTTTC.